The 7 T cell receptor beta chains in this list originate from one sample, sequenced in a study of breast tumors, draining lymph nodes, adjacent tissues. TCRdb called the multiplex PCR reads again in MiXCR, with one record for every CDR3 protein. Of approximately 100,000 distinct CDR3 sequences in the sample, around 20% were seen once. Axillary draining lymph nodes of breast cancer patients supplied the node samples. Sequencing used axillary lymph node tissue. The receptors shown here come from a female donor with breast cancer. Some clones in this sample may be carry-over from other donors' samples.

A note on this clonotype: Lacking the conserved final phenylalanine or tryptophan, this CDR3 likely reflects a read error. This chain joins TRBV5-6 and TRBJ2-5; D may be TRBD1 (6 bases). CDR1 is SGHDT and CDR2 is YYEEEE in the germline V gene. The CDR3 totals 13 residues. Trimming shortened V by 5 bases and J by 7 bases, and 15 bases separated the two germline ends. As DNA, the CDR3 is TGTGCCAGCAGATCGGACAGCGAGGCGACCCAGTACCTC. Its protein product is CASRSDSEATQYL.

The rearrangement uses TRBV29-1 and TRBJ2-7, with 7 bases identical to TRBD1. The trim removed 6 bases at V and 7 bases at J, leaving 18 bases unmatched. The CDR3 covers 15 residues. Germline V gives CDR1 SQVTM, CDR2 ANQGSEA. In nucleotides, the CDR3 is TGCAGCGTGGCCGGGACAGCGGATGCGGGCTGGGAGCAGTACTTC. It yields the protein CSVAGTADAGWEQYF.

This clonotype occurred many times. The chain's CDR3 is CASSLYTSNEQFF. The CDR3 DNA is TGTGCCAGCAGTTTATATACAAGCAATGAGCAGTTCTTC. This chain uses TRBV27 with TRBJ2-1; D not resolved. Germline loops: CDR1 MNHEY, CDR2 SMNVEV (reference sequence). Trimming took off 1 base at V and 6 bases at J, with 7 bases between the two ends. This CDR3 region has 13 residues.

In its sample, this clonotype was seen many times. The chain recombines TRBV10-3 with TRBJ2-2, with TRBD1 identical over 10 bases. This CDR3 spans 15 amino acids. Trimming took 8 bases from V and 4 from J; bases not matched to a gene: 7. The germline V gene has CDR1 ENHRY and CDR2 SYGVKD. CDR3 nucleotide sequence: TGTGCCATCTCGTCCGGGACAGGGGTCACCGGGGAGCTGTTTTTT. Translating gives CAISSGTGVTGELFF.

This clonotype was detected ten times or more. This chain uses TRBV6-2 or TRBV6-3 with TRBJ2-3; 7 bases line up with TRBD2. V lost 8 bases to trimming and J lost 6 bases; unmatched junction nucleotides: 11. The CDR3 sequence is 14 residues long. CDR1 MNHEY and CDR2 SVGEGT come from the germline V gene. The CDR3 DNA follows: TGTGCCAGCGCCCAAAGAGTGGGGGGGGATACGCAGTATTTT. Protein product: CASAQRVGGDTQYF.

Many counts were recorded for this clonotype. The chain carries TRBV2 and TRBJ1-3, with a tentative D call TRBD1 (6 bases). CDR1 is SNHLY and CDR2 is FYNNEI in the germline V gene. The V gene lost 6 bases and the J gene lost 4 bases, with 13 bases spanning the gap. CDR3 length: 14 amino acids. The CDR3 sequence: CASSGQGQGNTIYF. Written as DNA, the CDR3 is TGTGCCAGCAGCGGGCAGGGGCAAGGAAACACCATATATTTT.

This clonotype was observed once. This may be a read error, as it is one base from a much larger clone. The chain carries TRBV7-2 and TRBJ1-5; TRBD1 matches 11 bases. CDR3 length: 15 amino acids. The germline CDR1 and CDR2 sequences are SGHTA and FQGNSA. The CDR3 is CVSSWTGGSNQPQHF. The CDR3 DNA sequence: TGTGTCAGCAGCTGGACAGGGGGCAGCAATCAGCCCCAGCATTTT. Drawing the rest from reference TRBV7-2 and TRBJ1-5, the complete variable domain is GAGVSQSPSNKVTEKGKDVELRCDPISGHTALYWYRQSLGQGLEFLIYFQGNSAPDKSGLPSDRFSAERTGGSVSTLTIQRTQQEDSAVYLCVSSWTGGSNQPQHFGDGTRLSIL.